Shown below are 9 T cell receptor beta chains from a single sample sequenced in a study of OX40 agonist ivuxolimab in advanced cancers. Profiled with immunoSEQ multiplex PCR; TCRdb holds only in-frame clones, not every one. This sample yields more than 70,000 clones, of which about 91% are seen a single time; approximately 3% belongs to the top ten. The sequenced sample was CD4+ or CD8+ T cells sorted from blood, obtained in a trial of the OX40 agonist ivuxolimab. The receptors shown here come from an adult with an advanced solid tumor such as melanoma, head and neck, liver or kidney cancer.

The table lists this clone with a count of one. The CDR3 DNA follows: TGTGCCAGCAGCCTGTCCGGGGGTGAGGAGACCCAGTACTTC. Translated: CASSLSGGEETQYF. The genes are TRBV7-9 and TRBJ2-5, with D perhaps matching TRBD2 (6 bases). There are 14 residues in the CDR3. CDR1 and CDR2 from the germline V gene are SEHNR and FQNEAQ (reference sequence). V was clipped by 5 bases and J by 5 bases, with 15 bases between them.

The CDR3 sequence: CASSPTGTLSGNTIYF. As DNA, the CDR3 is TGTGCCAGCAGTCCTACCGGGACACTCTCTGGAAACACCATATATTTT. J is TRBJ1-3 and V is TRBV7-2; the D gene is possibly TRBD1 (6 bases). The V and J ends lost 6 bases and 0 bases respectively, with 15 bases between them. The germline gives CDR1 SGHTA, CDR2 FQGNSA. This CDR3 region has 16 residues.

The chain carries TRBV10-3 and TRBJ1-5; TRBD1 agrees at 8 bases. Germline V gene data show CDR1 as ENHRY and CDR2 as SYGVKD. The V gene end was trimmed by 8 bases and the J gene end by 7 bases; junction bases not matched to a gene: 13. This CDR3 has 15 residues. This chain's CDR3 is CAISRGGTGRQPQHF. The CDR3 DNA is TGTGCCATCTCCCGAGGGGGGACAGGTAGACAGCCCCAGCATTTT.

The chain uses TRBV25-1 and TRBJ1-5, with D unclear. The germline V gene has CDR1 MGHDK and CDR2 SYGVNS. Trimming left V 1 base short and J 0 bases short, with 16 bases between. CDR3 length equals 18 residues. In DNA form, the CDR3 reads TGTGCCAGCAGTGAATTAGGCAGGCCGCATTATAGCAATCAGCCCCAGCATTTT. Amino acids: CASSELGRPHYSNQPQHF.

Only one count was recorded for this clone. The chain links TRBV5-4 to TRBJ2-7; D is undetermined. CDR1 and CDR2 from the germline V gene are SGHNT and YYREEE (reference sequence). The CDR3 length is 11 residues. Trimming shortened V by 4 bases and J by 7 bases, and 9 bases separated the two germline ends. CDR3 nucleotides: TGTGCCAGCAGCGGCCCTTGGGAGCAGTACTTC. This translates into CASSGPWEQYF.

The count of this clone is one. This chain uses TRBV11-3 with TRBJ1-5, with D perhaps TRBD1 (5 bases). The CDR3 contains 17 residues. V lost 0 bases and J 0 bases, leaving 12 bases between the germline ends. Germline V lookup: CDR1 SGHNT, CDR2 YENEEA. CDR3 bases: TGTGCCAGCAGCTTAGATCGGGCCAGGGCTAGCAATCAGCCCCAGCATTTT. Its protein product is CASSLDRARASNQPQHF.

This sequence joins TRBV9 and TRBJ1-1; no clear D gene. Germline CDR1 reads SGDLS; CDR2 reads YYNGEE. The CDR3 has 9 residues. Between the trimmed V and J ends, which lost 6 bases and 4 bases, there was a span of 1 base. CDR3 sequence reads: CASTTEAFF. The CDR3 nucleotides read TGTGCCAGCACCACTGAAGCTTTCTTT.

The V call is TRBV18, the J call TRBJ2-1; TRBD2 matches at 10 bases. Germline CDR1 reads KGHSH; CDR2 reads LQKENI. The CDR3 has 17 residues. With 3 bases clipped from V and 0 bases from J, the junction kept 5 bases outside the gene matches. The CDR3 is CASSPRLAGDSYNEQFF. The CDR3 DNA is TGTGCCAGCTCACCCAGGCTAGCGGGGGACTCCTACAATGAGCAGTTCTTC.

This chain joins TRBV6-6 and TRBJ2-3, with TRBD2 matching over 7 bases. The length of the CDR3 is 16 residues. Germline lookup yields CDR1 MNHNY and CDR2 SVGAGI (reference sequence). The ends lost 2 bases at V and 3 bases at J; junction bases unmatched: 8. The CDR3 reads CASSYQRGSVTDTQYF. The CDR3 DNA reads as TGTGCCAGCAGTTACCAGCGCGGGAGTGTGACAGATACGCAGTATTTT.